The sample holds many counts of the clone carrying this TCR beta chain. Its specificity is not known. This entry comes from a study of CD8 T cells in ankylosing spondylitis. Study-wide points: Disease-linked clones, CD8+, were relatively rare in peripheral blood.

V lost 7 bases and J 7 bases, leaving 17 bases between the germline ends. The CDR3 is made up of 13 amino acids. TCRdb recomputed calls from the 5' RACE reads with MiXCR, one row per CDR3 protein. The sample records around 300,000 distinct CDR3 sequences, 20% to 25% being singletons. The chain has TRBV12-3 or TRBV12-4 and TRBJ2-7, with D possibly TRBD1 on 5 matching bases. Sequencing input: blood, either unsorted or a sorted T cell fraction (not recorded which). The TCR comes from a female donor with ankylosing spondylitis or in good health (not recorded which). As DNA, the CDR3 is TGTGCCAGCACCATCGGCAGGGTTGGTGAGCAGTACTTC. Translating it yields CASTIGRVGEQYF.